A single T cell receptor beta chain is shown here with its context. V gave up 5 bases and J gave up 2 bases; unmatched junction bases: 5. Germline V gene data show CDR1 as MDHEN and CDR2 as SYDVKM. The length of the CDR3 is 14 residues. The sample comes from a study of blood T cell repertoires in COVID-19. Study details: COVID-19 samples collected from the United States, Italy and Spain covered acute and convalescent phases.

Assay used: immunoSEQ multiplex PCR; TCRdb lists only in-frame clones, some missing. The sample records about 81,000 clones, about nine tenths being singletons. This clonotype was sampled from a woman aged 50 to 60 in a cohort sampled during active COVID-19. Sequenced input: peripheral blood. The rearrangement joins TRBV28 to TRBJ1-2, with 7 bases that match TRBD1. The CDR3 protein is CASSRTGVNYGYTF. The DNA of the CDR3 is TGTGCCAGCAGTCGTACAGGGGTAAACTATGGCTACACCTTC.